The rows below give T cell receptor beta chains drawn from one sample of a study of T cells in localized non-small cell lung cancer. Using immunoSEQ multiplex PCR, the repertoire was profiled, and TCRdb retains in-frame clones only, with some absent. The sample lists 25,000 or so clones, approximately 86% occurring once. Source: peripheral blood, taken before any cancer treatment. These receptors originate from a female donor over 55 with stage I lung adenocarcinoma. The CDR3 runs from the conserved cysteine through the conserved F or W. The D gene is left open where the match is weak. Clone size, where shown, is once, few, many, or a class for clones that have expanded.

J gene	clone size	V gene	D gene	CDR3 protein	CDR3 DNA
TRBJ2-7	NA	TRBV5-4	TRBD1	CASSWGQGAEQYF	TGTGCCAGCAGCTGGGGACAGGGGGCCGAGCAGTACTTC
TRBJ2-7	once	TRBV27	NA	CASSLQPGPISYEQYF	TGTGCCAGCAGTTTACAACCGGGACCGATCTCCTACGAGCAGTACTTC
TRBJ1-2	NA	TRBV6-1	NA	CASSDGLRVYGYTF	TGTGCCAGCAGTGACGGCCTGCGAGTCTATGGCTACACCTTC
TRBJ1-1	NA	TRBV29-1	NA	CSVNTGLNTEAFF	TGCAGCGTGAATACAGGGTTGAACACTGAAGCTTTCTTT
TRBJ2-1	NA	TRBV29-1	TRBD1	CSVRGQGGHEQFF	TGCAGCGTTCGCGGACAGGGGGGGCATGAGCAGTTCTTC
TRBJ2-5	NA	TRBV6-1	NA	CASSGDAWQTRFKETQYF	TGTGCCAGCAGTGGGGACGCCTGGCAGACCCGGTTTAAAGAGACCCAGTACTTC
TRBJ1-1	NA	TRBV29-1	NA	CSERGRDIAFF	TGCAGCGAACGAGGCCGGGACATAGCTTTCTTT
TRBJ1-1	NA	TRBV28	TRBD1	CASSQNRGPNTEAFF	TGTGCCAGCAGTCAGAACAGGGGGCCTAACACTGAAGCTTTCTTT
TRBJ1-1	few	TRBV29-1	NA	CSVLGGTEAFF	TGCAGCGTGCTGGGTGGGACTGAAGCTTTCTTT
TRBJ1-2	NA	TRBV7-9	NA	CASSLASGNYGYTF	TGTGCCAGCAGCTTAGCATCGGGAAACTATGGCTACACCTTC
TRBJ2-2	once	TRBV28	NA	CASNGGFTGELFF	TGTGCCAGCAACGGGGGTTTCACCGGGGAGCTGTTTTTT
TRBJ1-1	NA	TRBV7-2	TRBD1	CASSLAPPGQGLNTEAFF	TGTGCCAGCAGCTTAGCGCCCCCGGGACAGGGTTTGAACACTGAAGCTTTCTTT
TRBJ1-6	NA	TRBV18	NA	CASSPLRGQNSPLHF	TGTGCCAGCTCACCATTAAGAGGCCAGAATTCACCCCTCCACTTT
TRBJ2-3	NA	TRBV10-1	NA	CASSGGMGVNTQYF	TGCGCCAGCAGTGGAGGGATGGGTGTGAATACGCAGTATTTT
TRBJ1-2	NA	TRBV6-5	NA	CASSYPGGAYGYTF	TGTGCCAGCAGTTACCCTGGGGGAGCGTATGGCTACACCTTC
TRBJ2-2	NA	TRBV5-4	TRBD1	CASSHGQGVRTGELFF	TGTGCCAGCAGCCATGGACAGGGCGTTAGGACCGGGGAGCTGTTTTTT
TRBJ1-2	once	TRBV6-1	NA	CASRGRIDPIYGYTF	TGTGCCAGCAGGGGAAGAATCGATCCGATATATGGCTACACCTTC
TRBJ1-2	NA	TRBV10-3	TRBD1	CAIRGDRDGGYTF	TGTGCCATCAGGGGGGACAGGGATGGTGGCTACACCTTC
TRBJ1-2	NA	TRBV6-4	NA	CASSDSPHGAGYTF	TGTGCCAGCAGTGACTCGCCCCACGGGGCCGGCTACACCTTC
TRBJ2-3	NA	TRBV2	TRBD1	CASRVGTGADTQYF	TGTGCCAGCAGGGTAGGGACAGGGGCAGATACGCAGTATTTT
TRBJ2-7	NA	TRBV2	NA	CASSEAGYEQYF	TGTGCCAGCAGTGAAGCCGGCTACGAGCAGTACTTC
TRBJ2-7	NA	TRBV10-3	TRBD1	CAIQGFNEQYF	TGTGCCATACAGGGGTTCAACGAGCAGTACTTC
TRBJ1-4	NA	TRBV9	NA	CASSVAGEKLFF	TGTGCCAGCAGCGTAGCCGGTGAAAAACTGTTTTTT
TRBJ1-1	NA	TRBV2	NA	CASSVIERGTEAFF	TGTGCCAGCAGTGTAATTGAACGAGGGACTGAAGCTTTCTTT
TRBJ1-2	NA	TRBV6-5	NA	CASTRQGSANYGYTF	TGTGCCAGCACTCGTCAGGGGAGTGCTAACTATGGCTACACCTTC
TRBJ2-1	NA	TRBV19	TRBD1	CASSSRDRRNEQFF	TGTGCCAGTAGTAGCAGGGACAGAAGGAATGAGCAGTTCTTC
TRBJ2-5	once	TRBV6-5	NA	CASTNRETQYF	TGTGCCAGCACCAATAGGGAGACCCAGTACTTC
TRBJ2-1	NA	TRBV19	NA	CASSMDHSYNEQFF	TGTGCCAGTAGTATGGACCACTCCTACAATGAGCAGTTCTTC
TRBJ2-2	NA	TRBV30	NA	CAWSVGRNTGELFF	TGTGCCTGGAGTGTAGGACGGAACACCGGGGAGCTGTTTTTT
TRBJ1-4	NA	TRBV10-1	TRBD1	CASSSGTVNEKLFF	TGCGCCAGCAGTTCCGGGACAGTTAATGAAAAACTGTTTTTT
TRBJ1-5	few	TRBV6-6	NA	CASSQGSNQPQHF	TGTGCCAGCAGTCAGGGGAGCAATCAGCCCCAGCATTTT
TRBJ1-5	NA	TRBV5-1	TRBD1	CASSLGTGSNQPQHF	TGCGCCAGCAGCTTGGGGACAGGGAGCAATCAGCCCCAGCATTTT
TRBJ2-7	NA	TRBV5-1	NA	CASAEVWGSYEQYF	TGCGCCAGCGCTGAGGTCTGGGGGAGCTACGAGCAGTACTTC
TRBJ1-5	NA	TRBV6-1	NA	CASSELGRFQHF	TGTGCCAGCAGTGAACTGGGACGCTTTCAGCATTTT
TRBJ1-4	NA	TRBV7-9	NA	CASSPHGAGALRQLFF	TGTGCCAGCAGCCCCCACGGGGCAGGGGCCCTGCGGCAACTGTTTTTT
TRBJ2-7	NA	TRBV9	NA	CASSVEERLTYEQYF	TGTGCCAGCAGCGTAGAAGAGAGGTTGACCTACGAGCAGTACTTC
TRBJ1-1	NA	TRBV6-6	TRBD1	CASRTDRPRTEAFF	TGTGCCAGCAGAACGGACAGGCCGAGGACTGAAGCTTTCTTT
TRBJ2-1	NA	TRBV5-6	TRBD2	CASSLGRLASFGGIEQFF	TGTGCCAGCAGCTTGGGTCGACTAGCCAGCTTCGGCGGCATTGAGCAGTTCTTC
TRBJ2-3	NA	TRBV9	NA	CASSNVEGGTDTQYF	TGTGCCAGCAGCAACGTCGAGGGGGGGACAGATACGCAGTATTTT
TRBJ2-2	NA	TRBV7-6	NA	CASSPSSANTGELFF	TGTGCCAGCAGCCCCAGTTCCGCGAACACCGGGGAGCTGTTTTTT
TRBJ1-3	NA	TRBV15	NA	CATSRGQLNTIYF	TGTGCCACCAGCAGAGGACAGTTAAACACCATATATTTT
TRBJ2-7	NA	TRBV5-1	NA	CASSPGTNSVGDYEQYF	TGCGCCAGCAGCCCGGGTACTAATTCGGTTGGGGACTACGAGCAGTACTTC
TRBJ1-2	NA	TRBV2	NA	CASTREAGDYGYTF	TGTGCCAGCACCCGGGAGGCCGGGGACTATGGCTACACCTTC
TRBJ2-1	NA	TRBV6-1	NA	CASSEGGTSYNEQFF	TGTGCCAGCAGTGAAGGGGGAACTAGCTACAATGAGCAGTTCTTC